These 32 T cell receptor beta chains came from one sample sequenced in a study of early T cells in non-severe SARS-CoV-2 infection. TCRdb processed the 5' RACE reads anew with MiXCR; each CDR3 protein has one entry. Here the sample spans 53,000 or so distinct CDR3 sequences, 7.7% being singletons. Sequenced material: whole blood. These receptors were collected from an adult who was a healthcare worker with PCR-confirmed SARS-CoV-2 infection or an uninfected control (not recorded which).

The sample holds many counts of this clonotype. The chain has TRBV5-1 and TRBJ2-2; 7 bases line up with TRBD2. The V and J ends lost 0 bases and 7 bases, in that order; junction bases with no gene match: 9. Germline assignment: CDR1 SGHRS and CDR2 YFSETQ. CDR3 length: 16 residues. The chain's CDR3 is CASSLGLALGNGELFF. The CDR3 DNA follows: TGCGCCAGCAGCTTGGGACTAGCCCTCGGTAACGGGGAGCTGTTTTTT.

This clonotype was counted many times. This sequence joins TRBV30 and TRBJ2-7; D is ambiguous. The germline CDR1 and CDR2 sequences are GTSNPN and SVGIG (reference sequence). Between the trimmed V and J ends, which lost 0 bases and 1 base, there was a span of 4 bases. The CDR3 has 12 residues. The CDR3 is CAWSVGSYEQYF. DNA of the CDR3: TGTGCCTGGAGTGTAGGGTCCTACGAGCAGTACTTC.

The V and J genes are TRBV5-1 and TRBJ2-1; 9 positions match TRBD2. The CDR3 has 15 residues. J was trimmed by 7 bases and V by 0 bases; bases with no gene match: 5. Per germline, CDR1 SGHRS and CDR2 YFSETQ. CDR3 bases: TGCGCCAGCAGCTTGGAATCTAGCGGGGCTAATGAGCAGTTCTTC. Translated, it gives CASSLESSGANEQFF.

Ten or more counts support this clonotype. The genes are TRBV27 and TRBJ1-6, with 10 positions matching TRBD1. Germline V gene sequence: CDR1 MNHEY, CDR2 SMNVEV (reference sequence). CDR3 length equals 14 residues. V trimming: 4 bases; J trimming: 10 bases; junction bases outside the gene matches: 4. The CDR3 DNA sequence: TGTGCCAGCAGTTCGACAGGGGGCATCTCACCCCTCCACTTT. It encodes CASSSTGGISPLHF.

This clonotype was seen a few times. The DNA for the CDR3 is TGTGCCAGCGGGGGACAGAGGGACTACGAGCAGTACTTC. Amino acids: CASGGQRDYEQYF. V and J are TRBV2 and TRBJ2-7, with TRBD1 matching over 7 bases. Germline lookup yields CDR1 SNHLY and CDR2 FYNNEI. V gave up 8 bases and J gave up 3 bases; unmatched junction bases: 7. This CDR3 comprises 13 residues.

There are many counts of this clonotype. The chain has TRBV3-1 and TRBJ2-7; 7 nucleotides align to TRBD1. Looked up from germline, CDR1 is LGHDT and CDR2 is YNNKEL (reference sequence). CDR3 size: 15 residues. V shed 0 bases, J shed 7 bases, and the junction held 9 bases outside the gene matches. As DNA, the CDR3 is TGTGCCAGCAGCCAAGACCCACAGGGGCCTAGAGAGCAGTACTTC. It encodes CASSQDPQGPREQYF.

This clonotype has ten or more counts. The genes are TRBV18 and TRBJ2-1, with 7 bases matching TRBD1. The germline gives CDR1 KGHSH, CDR2 LQKENI. The trim removed 2 bases at V and 8 bases at J, leaving 15 bases unmatched. This CDR3 comprises 17 residues. CDR3 nucleotides: TGTGCCAGCTCACCATTGAGGGGGCGATTGCTCGAGTATGAGCAGTTCTTC. Its protein is CASSPLRGRLLEYEQFF.

This clonotype showed up many times. The chain couples TRBV28 to TRBJ1-2, with D maybe TRBD1 (6 bases). Looked up from germline, CDR1 is MDHEN and CDR2 is SYDVKM. The CDR3 has 14 amino acids. V lost 6 bases to trimming and J lost 2 bases, with 13 bases between them. This CDR3 is CASRSGTLNYGYTF. CDR3 bases: TGTGCCAGCAGGTCCGGGACACTAAACTATGGCTACACCTTC.

Many counts were recorded for this clonotype. The chain joins TRBV12-3 or TRBV12-4 to TRBJ1-5, with D unresolved. The CDR3 covers 14 residues. Trimming pared 1 base from V and 0 bases from J, leaving 4 bases between. Here the CDR3 reads CASSLGDSNQPQHF. CDR3 in DNA: TGTGCCAGCAGTTTAGGCGATAGCAATCAGCCCCAGCATTTT.

Many counts were recorded for this clonotype. V is TRBV7-8 and J is TRBJ2-3, with D unresolved. The V end lost 0 bases, the J end lost 5 bases, and 12 bases lay between the germline ends. This CDR3 region has 15 residues. Germline CDR1 is SGHVS and CDR2 is FQNEAQ. As DNA, the CDR3 is TGTGCCAGCAGCTTAGCGATCACTAATAGAGATACGCAGTATTTT. Translation gives CASSLAITNRDTQYF.

This clonotype was counted at least ten times. The chain's CDR3 is CASSLAAGPGNTIYF. Here the CDR3 DNA reads TGTGCCAGCAGCTTAGCCGCAGGGCCTGGAAACACCATATATTTT. The chain joins TRBV7-8 to TRBJ1-3; tentatively, D is TRBD1 (5 bases). V was pared by 0 bases and J by 2 bases, with 8 bases between. This CDR3 region has 15 residues. Germline lookup yields CDR1 SGHVS and CDR2 FQNEAQ.

There are many counts of this clonotype. This rearrangement joins TRBV2 to TRBJ2-1; 7 bases are shared with TRBD2. After removal of 5 bases from V and 4 bases from J, the junction contained 8 bases not matched to a gene. The CDR3 length is 15 residues. Germline V gene data show CDR1 as SNHLY and CDR2 as FYNNEI. The CDR3 spells CASSKERGVYNEQFF. The CDR3 nucleotides read TGTGCCAGCAGTAAAGAGCGGGGCGTATACAATGAGCAGTTCTTC.

This clonotype was seen at least ten times. The chain is built from TRBV28 and TRBJ1-2; D is unresolved. Per germline, CDR1 MDHEN and CDR2 SYDVKM. The CDR3 runs 13 residues. V shed 4 bases and J shed 4 bases, with 10 bases lying between them. The CDR3 loop reads CASSSRWIYGYTF. In DNA form, the CDR3 reads TGTGCCAGCAGTTCCCGCTGGATCTATGGCTACACCTTC.

This clonotype was seen many times. The V call is TRBV12-3 or TRBV12-4, the J call TRBJ1-5; 7 nucleotides line up with TRBD1. The J segment lost 2 bases and the V segment lost 6 bases, leaving 7 bases of the junction unmatched. The CDR3 is made up of 15 amino acids. In nucleotides, the CDR3 is TGTGCCAGCAGCCCGACAGGGTTGGGCAATCAGCCCCAGCATTTT. The encoded protein is CASSPTGLGNQPQHF.

This clonotype was seen more than once but under ten times. The V gene is TRBV28, the J gene TRBJ2-1; tentatively, D is TRBD1 (6 bases). V lost 4 bases and J 7 bases, leaving 14 bases between the germline ends. Germline CDR1 is MDHEN and CDR2 is SYDVKM. This CDR3 comprises 14 residues. This CDR3 reads CASSSKLQGNEQFF. CDR3 DNA: TGTGCCAGCAGTTCGAAACTACAGGGAAATGAGCAGTTCTTC.

This clonotype appeared many times. The chain carries TRBV12-3 or TRBV12-4 and TRBJ1-4, with D possibly matching TRBD1 (5 bases). This CDR3 is built from 15 residues. Trimming took 6 bases from V and 5 from J, leaving 16 bases between them. CDR3 coding DNA: TGTGCCAGCAGAGGACGCGGGACTGGGAATGAAAAACTGTTTTTT. Protein sequence: CASRGRGTGNEKLFF.

J is TRBJ1-1 and V is TRBV11-2; D remains ambiguous. Germline loops: CDR1 SGHAT, CDR2 FQNNGV. The CDR3 contains 14 residues. Trimming stripped 5 bases from V and 1 base from J, with 11 bases between. The CDR3 DNA reads as TGTGCCAGCAGCCGCCAATCAGGGAACACTGAAGCTTTCTTT. Protein product: CASSRQSGNTEAFF.

This clonotype was picked up many times. The rearrangement uses TRBV6-6 and TRBJ2-3; TRBD2 is a possible D gene (6 bases). V gave up 6 bases and J gave up 5 bases, with 15 bases separating them. The length of the CDR3 is 14 residues. Germline CDR1 is MNHNY and CDR2 is SVGAGI (reference sequence). This CDR3 is CASREGLSEDTQYF. For the CDR3, the DNA is TGTGCCAGCAGGGAGGGACTCTCCGAAGATACGCAGTATTTT.

This clonotype was seen just once. The chain joins TRBV4-1 to TRBJ2-7, with no clear D. From germline, CDR1 is MGHRA and CDR2 YSYEKL. The CDR3 is 13 amino acids. V lost 2 bases and J 3 bases, leaving 8 bases between the germline ends. The CDR3 protein is CASSQQVGYEQYF. The CDR3 DNA reads as TGCGCCAGCAGCCAACAGGTCGGCTACGAGCAGTACTTC.

There are a few counts of this clonotype. This sequence joins TRBV10-1 and TRBJ2-7, with 11 bases aligning to TRBD1. Germline assignment: CDR1 WNHNN and CDR2 SYGVQD (reference sequence). CDR3 length equals 16 residues. Trimming removed 6 bases from V and 3 bases from J; junction bases left unmatched: 10. Here the CDR3 reads CASSQKSDRGHYEQYF. CDR3 coding DNA: TGCGCCAGCAGCCAAAAGTCGGACAGGGGGCACTACGAGCAGTACTTC.

The table lists this clonotype with many counts. The rearrangement links TRBV18 to TRBJ1-3; D remains unclear. Trimming shortened V by 3 bases and J by 0 bases, and 6 bases separated the two germline ends. The CDR3 is made up of 14 amino acids. The germline V gene has CDR1 KGHSH and CDR2 LQKENI. CDR3 nucleotides: TGTGCCAGCTCACCCGGCAACTCTGGAAACACCATATATTTT. Translation: CASSPGNSGNTIYF.

This clonotype was recorded many times. The rearrangement joins TRBV5-1 to TRBJ2-3, with a possible D match to TRBD2 (6 bases). The CDR3 contains 14 residues. Germline CDR1 is SGHRS and CDR2 is YFSETQ. V gave up 0 bases and J gave up 2 bases, with 7 bases separating them. CDR3 DNA: TGCGCCAGCAGCTTGGGGACTACCACAGATACGCAGTATTTT. This encodes CASSLGTTTDTQYF.

This clonotype has a single count. A much larger clone lies one base from this, so it may be a read error. The chain employs TRBV12-3 or TRBV12-4 and TRBJ2-7, with D unclear. The CDR3 is 15 amino acids. As DNA, the CDR3 is TGTGCCATCAGTTCCCGGCAGGTCAGCTCCTACGAGCAGTACTTC. Amino acid sequence: CAISSRQVSSYEQYF.

The CDR3 loop is CASSLEPRANYGYTF. The CDR3 DNA follows: TGTGCCAGCAGCTTAGAACCAAGAGCTAACTATGGCTACACCTTC. J is TRBJ1-2 and V is TRBV7-2; D uncertain. V was cut by 1 base and J by 0 bases, with 9 bases left in between. There are 15 residues in the CDR3. CDR1 and CDR2 (germline): SGHTA, FQGNSA.

This clonotype was observed many times. This chain connects TRBV2 to TRBJ1-1, with 8 bases aligning to TRBD1. Germline CDR1 and CDR2: SNHLY and FYNNEI. The trim removed 2 bases at V and 4 bases at J, leaving 6 bases unmatched. The CDR3 loop spans 15 amino acids. In DNA form, the CDR3 reads TGTGCCAGCAGTGAAATGGGACAGGTGATCACTGAAGCTTTCTTT. It specifies CASSEMGQVITEAFF.

This clonotype has more than one count but fewer than ten. V and J are TRBV4-3 and TRBJ2-1; maybe TRBD2 (7 bases). Germline V lookup: CDR1 LGHNA, CDR2 YSLEER. Trimming took off 0 bases at V and 6 bases at J, with 15 bases between the two ends. CDR3 size: 16 residues. This chain's CDR3 is CASSQDWGGEPNEQFF. CDR3 in DNA: TGCGCCAGCAGCCAAGATTGGGGGGGCGAACCCAATGAGCAGTTCTTC.

The chain links TRBV20-1 to TRBJ1-3, with 7 bases fitting TRBD1. Germline-derived CDR1 and CDR2 are DFQATT and SNEGSKA (reference sequence). V was pared by 6 bases and J by 5 bases, with 7 bases of the junction left unmatched. The length of the CDR3 is 13 residues. In nucleotides, the CDR3 is TGCAGTGCCAGACAGGGTCCTAGAAACACCATATATTTT. Translated, it gives CSARQGPRNTIYF.

CDR3: CASSVGNVNSPLHF. The CDR3 coding sequence is TGTGCCAGCAGCGTGGGGAATGTTAATTCACCCCTCCACTTT. The rearrangement links TRBV9 to TRBJ1-6; D is ambiguous. V lost 2 bases to trimming and J lost 6 bases, with 9 bases between them. Germline V CDR1 and CDR2: SGDLS, YYNGEE. The CDR3 runs to 14 residues. The whole variable domain, filled in from reference TRBV9 and TRBJ1-6, reads DSGVTQTPKHLITATGQRVTLRCSPRSGDLSVYWYQQSLDQGLQFLIQYYNGEERAKGNILERFSAQQFPDLHSELNLSSLELGDSALYFCASSVGNVNSPLHFGNGTRLTVT.

This chain joins TRBV20-1 and TRBJ2-7; 10 bases are a match to TRBD2. Trimming at V came to 5 bases and at J to 6 bases, leaving 13 bases not matched to a gene. The CDR3 is made up of 15 amino acids. Germline V gene data show CDR1 as DFQATT and CDR2 as SNEGSKA (reference sequence). CDR3 in amino acids: CSALLPQRGGPEQYF. CDR3 bases: TGCAGTGCTCTTCTCCCTCAGCGGGGGGGCCCCGAGCAGTACTTC.

Turning to this clonotype: This could be a read error, since a much larger clone is one nucleotide away. V is TRBV20-1 and J is TRBJ2-7; 7 positions match TRBD2. This CDR3 spans 13 amino acids. Trimming took 5 bases from V and 6 from J; bases not matched to a gene: 10. Germline-derived CDR1 and CDR2 are DFQATT and SNEGSKA (reference sequence). CDR3 protein: CSASGLVMGEQYF. The CDR3 nucleotides read TGCAGTGCTTCCGGACTAGTAATGGGCGAGCAGTACTTC.

The table lists this clonotype with many counts. This chain joins TRBV7-9 and TRBJ1-2; D is uncertain. The length of the CDR3 is 16 residues. Trimming removed 0 bases at V and 4 bases at J, with 15 bases between. Germline loops: CDR1 SEHNR, CDR2 FQNEAQ (reference sequence). DNA for the CDR3: TGTGCCAGCAGCTTAGCGAACGGACTGCCCATCTATGGCTACACCTTC. It yields the protein CASSLANGLPIYGYTF.

This clonotype was recorded at least ten times. The V call is TRBV24-1, the J call TRBJ2-1, with D perhaps matching TRBD2 (6 bases). V lost 4 bases and J lost 0, with 12 bases in between. Germline V CDR1 and CDR2: KGHDR, SFDVKD. The length of the CDR3 is 16 residues. The chain's CDR3 is CATSDPTGSSYNEQFF. CDR3 bases: TGTGCCACCAGTGACCCGACCGGGAGCTCCTACAATGAGCAGTTCTTC.